This T cell receptor (beta chain) was retrieved from a study of blood T cells in healthy people across ages. The CDR3 spans 16 residues. V dropped 5 bases and J dropped 2 bases, with 16 bases sitting between them. Germline CDR1 SGHTA, CDR2 FQGNSA. A second PCR of roughly 7 to 11 cycles used a sample-barcoded 5' primer and a J-beta primer mix. TCRdb reprocessed the 5' RACE reads via MiXCR and lists one record per CDR3 protein. The table has about 690,000 distinct CDR3 sequences, around 41% seen once. Each of the donors had 8 to 10 milliliters of peripheral blood drawn into EDTA-treated Vacutainer tubes. This clonotype has just a few counts.

Sequencing used blood. The chain uses TRBV7-2 and TRBJ1-5; D is ambiguous. The clonotype originates from a man at least 80 years old in good health. This CDR3 reads CASSPRRRSGNQPQHF. The DNA of the CDR3 is TGTGCCAGCAGCCCACGACGGCGAAGTGGCAATCAGCCCCAGCATTTT.